This entry lists 8 T cell receptor beta chains sequenced from one sample in a study of control samples from healthy donors and cancer patients. Sequenced by immunoSEQ multiplex PCR; TCRdb stores in-frame clones only, minus some. The table has 95,000 to 150,000 clones, almost 95% seen once. The sequenced sample was PBMCs. These receptors originate from a man older than 75 with head and neck cancer.

This clone was detected only once. J is TRBJ1-5 and V is TRBV6-2 or TRBV6-3; D remains unclear. CDR1 MNHEY and CDR2 SVGEGT come from the germline V gene. The V end lost 5 bases, the J end lost 2 bases, and 13 bases lay between the germline ends. The CDR3 runs 15 residues. CDR3 in DNA: TGTGCCAGCAGTCGAAAGGGTGCGGGCAATCAGCCCCAGCATTTT. It translates to CASSRKGAGNQPQHF.

Remarks on this clone: Other DNA sequences in this sample translate to the same CDR3. The CDR3 DNA reads TGTGCCAGTAGCACGACAGGCAATCAGCCCCAGCATTTT. Its translation: CASSTTGNQPQHF. V and J are TRBV19 and TRBJ1-5, with D tentatively TRBD1 (5 bases). Germline V lookup: CDR1 LNHDA, CDR2 SQIVND (reference sequence). The V gene lost 6 bases and the J gene lost 2 bases, with 8 bases spanning the gap. The CDR3 has 13 residues.

The V call is TRBV2, the J call TRBJ2-6; D unclear. This CDR3 is built from 14 residues. V lost 5 bases and J lost 4, with 9 bases in between. Looked up from germline, CDR1 is SNHLY and CDR2 is FYNNEI. CDR3 sequence (DNA): TGTGCCAGCAGTTGGATCTCCGGGGCCAACGTCCTGACTTTC. Translation: CASSWISGANVLTF.

The V and J genes are TRBV10-3 and TRBJ2-5, with D possibly being TRBD1 or TRBD2 (5 bases each). The CDR3 is 12 residues long. The V end was cut by 10 bases, the J end by 5 bases, with 14 bases between. The germline gives CDR1 ENHRY, CDR2 SYGVKD. CDR3 DNA sequence: TGTGCCACCGGGACGGCCCAGGAGACCCAGTACTTC. Residues: CATGTAQETQYF.

The gene calls are TRBV5-1 and TRBJ2-5; 8 bases map to TRBD1. CDR1 is SGHRS and CDR2 is YFSETQ in the germline V gene. J lost 3 bases, V lost 4 bases, and 14 bases had no gene match. The CDR3 contains 17 residues. CDR3 nucleotide sequence: TGCGCCAGCAGCCCAACGTCAGGGGGCGGCTGGAAAGAGACCCAGTACTTC. This sequence encodes CASSPTSGGGWKETQYF.

The chain employs TRBV27 and TRBJ2-7; 7 bases align to TRBD2. This CDR3 region has 13 residues. The V gene's germline CDR1 is MNHEY and CDR2 SMNVEV (reference sequence). V lost 4 bases and J lost 4; bases outside the gene matches: 4. The CDR3 nucleotides are TGTGCCAGCAGTTGGGGGGGGGATTACGAGCAGTACTTC. Translation gives CASSWGGDYEQYF.

This clone was picked up one time. The gene calls are TRBV10-3 and TRBJ2-7, with 7 bases matching TRBD2. There are 14 residues in the CDR3. Germline CDR1 ENHRY, CDR2 SYGVKD. With 6 bases clipped from V and 3 bases from J, the junction kept 8 bases outside the gene matches. The CDR3 nucleotides are TGTGCCATCAGCCTCGAGGCTAGCGGCTACGAGCAGTACTTC. Translation gives CAISLEASGYEQYF.

The rearrangement joins TRBV11-2 to TRBJ2-7, with TRBD1 matching over 8 bases. In germline, CDR1 is SGHAT, CDR2 FQNNGV. V was clipped by 5 bases and J by 3 bases; unmatched bases: 3. This CDR3 has 13 residues. CDR3 amino acids: CASSTTGVYEQYF. The CDR3 coding sequence is TGTGCCAGCAGCACGACAGGGGTCTACGAGCAGTACTTC. Full variable domain (remainder filled in from reference TRBV11-2 and TRBJ2-7): EAGVAQSPRYKIIEKRQSVAFWCNPISGHATLYWYQQILGQGPKLLIQFQNNGVVDDSQLPKDRFSAERLKGVDSTLKIQPAKLEDSAVYLCASSTTGVYEQYFGPGTRLTVT.